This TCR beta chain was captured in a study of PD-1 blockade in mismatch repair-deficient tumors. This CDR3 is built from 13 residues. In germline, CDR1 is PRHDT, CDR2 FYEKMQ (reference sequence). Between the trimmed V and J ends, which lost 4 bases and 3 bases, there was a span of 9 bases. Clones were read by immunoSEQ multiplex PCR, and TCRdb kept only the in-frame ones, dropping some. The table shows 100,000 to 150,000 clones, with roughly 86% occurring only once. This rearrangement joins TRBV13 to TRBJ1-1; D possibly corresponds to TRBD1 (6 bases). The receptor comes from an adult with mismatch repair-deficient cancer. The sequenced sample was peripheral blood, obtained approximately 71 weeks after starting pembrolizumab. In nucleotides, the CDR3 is TGTGCCAGCAGCTACAGGGTGGACACTGAAGCTTTCTTT. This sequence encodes CASSYRVDTEAFF.